This TCR beta chain was recovered during a study of blood T cell repertoires in COVID-19. At the level of the study: The samples span acute and convalescent COVID-19 from the United States, Italy and Spain. The cDNA or gDNA used as material had been derived from T cells, B-cell-depleted T cells, or PBMCs.

Produced via immunoSEQ multiplex PCR; TCRdb's table is partial and in-frame only. The table has thousands of clones, roughly 83% seen once; the top ten hold approximately 12%. This sequence originates from a human donor in a cohort sampled during active COVID-19. Sequencing used peripheral blood.

The CDR3 reads CASSEMSSGNTIYF. Here the CDR3 DNA reads TGTGCCAGCAGTGAAATGAGCTCTGGAAACACCATATATTTT. The rearrangement joins TRBV2 to TRBJ1-3; D uncertain. The germline V and J ends were trimmed by 2 bases and 0 bases, with 5 bases remaining between them. Germline CDR1 reads SNHLY; CDR2 reads FYNNEI. This CDR3 has 14 residues. Together with reference TRBV2 and TRBJ1-3, the CDR3 gives the full variable domain: EPEVTQTPSHQVTQMGQEVILRCVPISNHLYFYWYRQILGQKVEFLVSFYNNEISEKSEIFDDQFSVERPDGSNFTLKIRSTKLEDSAMYFCASSEMSSGNTIYFGEGSWLTVV.